The T cell receptor beta chain under discussion was sequenced for a study of beta chain features in type 1 diabetes. General study points: Type 1 diabetes patients showed a moderate but significant shortening of TCRB CDR3s in all four CD4+ subsets. PCR might pick shorter templates more often, in the same way for patients and controls.

The single heparinised draw taken from each donor contained about 100 mL of blood on average. As for this clone: Its antigen remains unknown.

Expressed TCRB transcripts were sequenced, since all the RNA that had been isolated was reverse transcribed. Libraries were prepared by immunoSEQ multiplex PCR; TCRdb keeps only in-frame clonotypes and omits some of them. The sample lists more than 550,000 clones; 11% to 15% were seen once. The CDR3 has 15 amino acids. The ends were cut back, 5 bases at V and 0 bases at J, with 13 bases in the middle. The germline V gene encodes CDR1 SEHNR and CDR2 FQNEAQ (reference sequence). The sequenced sample was naive CD4+ T cells from blood. This TCR came from a man aged 18 to 35 with type 1 diabetes. V gene TRBV7-9 combines with J gene TRBJ1-2; D might be TRBD1 (6 bases). The CDR3 region is CASSPEGGANYGYTF. In DNA, the CDR3 is TGTGCCAGCAGCCCAGAAGGGGGTGCTAACTATGGCTACACCTTC.